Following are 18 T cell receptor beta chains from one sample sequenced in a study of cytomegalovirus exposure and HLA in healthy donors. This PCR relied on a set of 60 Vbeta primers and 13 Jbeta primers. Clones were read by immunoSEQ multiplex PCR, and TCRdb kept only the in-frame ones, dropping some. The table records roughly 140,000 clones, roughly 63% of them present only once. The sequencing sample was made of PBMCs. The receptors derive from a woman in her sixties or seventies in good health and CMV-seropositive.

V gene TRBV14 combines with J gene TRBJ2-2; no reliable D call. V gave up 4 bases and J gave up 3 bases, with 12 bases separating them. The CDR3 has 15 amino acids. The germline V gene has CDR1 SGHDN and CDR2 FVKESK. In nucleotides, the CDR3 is TGTGCCAGCAGCCTCCTCGAGGTGGACACCGGGGAGCTGTTTTTT. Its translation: CASSLLEVDTGELFF.

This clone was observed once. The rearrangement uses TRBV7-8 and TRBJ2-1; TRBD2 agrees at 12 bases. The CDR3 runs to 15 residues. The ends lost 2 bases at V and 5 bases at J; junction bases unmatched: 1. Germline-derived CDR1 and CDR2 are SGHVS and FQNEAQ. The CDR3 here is CASSLRLAGDNEQFF. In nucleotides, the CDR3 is TGTGCCAGCAGCTTACGACTAGCGGGGGACAATGAGCAGTTCTTC.

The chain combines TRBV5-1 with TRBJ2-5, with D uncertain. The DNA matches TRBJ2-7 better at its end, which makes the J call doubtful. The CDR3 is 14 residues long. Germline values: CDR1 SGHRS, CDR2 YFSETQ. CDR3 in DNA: TGCGCCAGCAGCCCCGAGTCGGTCTCCTACGAGCAGTACTTC. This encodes CASSPESVSYEQYF.

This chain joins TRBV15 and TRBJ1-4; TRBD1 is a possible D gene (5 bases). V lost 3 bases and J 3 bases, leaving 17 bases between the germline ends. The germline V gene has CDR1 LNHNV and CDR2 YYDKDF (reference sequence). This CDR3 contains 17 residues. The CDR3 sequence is CATSSPATVQSNEKLFF. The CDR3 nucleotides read TGTGCCACCAGCAGTCCTGCGACAGTCCAGTCTAATGAAAAACTGTTTTTT.

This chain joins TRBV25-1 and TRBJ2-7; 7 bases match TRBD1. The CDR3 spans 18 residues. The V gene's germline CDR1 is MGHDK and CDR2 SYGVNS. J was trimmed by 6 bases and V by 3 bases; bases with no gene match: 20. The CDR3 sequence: CASSEFPTGRFPDLEQYF. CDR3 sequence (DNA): TGTGCCAGCAGTGAGTTCCCGACAGGGAGATTCCCCGATCTCGAGCAGTACTTC.

The CDR3 bases are TGTGCCTATAGGGGTCCCCCTTTGGAGTGGTACTTC. It yields the protein CAYRGPPLEWYF. V gene TRBV30 combines with J gene TRBJ2-7; perhaps TRBD1 as D (5 bases). V was clipped by 7 bases and J by 12 bases, with 22 bases between them. The CDR3 length is 12 residues. CDR1 and CDR2 from the germline V gene are GTSNPN and SVGIG (reference sequence).

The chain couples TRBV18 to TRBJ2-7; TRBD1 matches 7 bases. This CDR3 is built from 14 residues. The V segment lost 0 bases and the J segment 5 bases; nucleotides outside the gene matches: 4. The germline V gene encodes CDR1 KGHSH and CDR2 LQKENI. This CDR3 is CASSPPQGVNEQYF. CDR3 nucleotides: TGTGCCAGCTCACCACCCCAGGGGGTTAACGAGCAGTACTTC.

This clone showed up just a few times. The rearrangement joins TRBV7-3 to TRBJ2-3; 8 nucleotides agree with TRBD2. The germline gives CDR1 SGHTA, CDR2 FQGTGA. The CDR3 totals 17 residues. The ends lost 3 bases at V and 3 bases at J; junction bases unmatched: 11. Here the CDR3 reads CASSLGVGAGVTDTQYF. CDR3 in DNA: TGTGCCAGCAGCTTGGGTGTGGGAGCGGGAGTAACAGATACGCAGTATTTT.

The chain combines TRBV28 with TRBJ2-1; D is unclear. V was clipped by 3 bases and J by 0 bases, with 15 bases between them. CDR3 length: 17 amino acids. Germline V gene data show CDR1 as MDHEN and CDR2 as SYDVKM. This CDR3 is CASSFSVKLSSYNEQFF. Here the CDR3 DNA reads TGTGCCAGCAGTTTTTCGGTTAAACTTAGCTCCTACAATGAGCAGTTCTTC.

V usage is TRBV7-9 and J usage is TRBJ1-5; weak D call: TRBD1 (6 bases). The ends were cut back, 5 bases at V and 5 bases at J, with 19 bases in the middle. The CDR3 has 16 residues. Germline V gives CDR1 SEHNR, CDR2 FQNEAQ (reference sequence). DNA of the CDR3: TGTGCCAGCAGCATTAGCAGGGGAGAGGCAGATCAGCCCCAGCATTTT. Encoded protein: CASSISRGEADQPQHF.

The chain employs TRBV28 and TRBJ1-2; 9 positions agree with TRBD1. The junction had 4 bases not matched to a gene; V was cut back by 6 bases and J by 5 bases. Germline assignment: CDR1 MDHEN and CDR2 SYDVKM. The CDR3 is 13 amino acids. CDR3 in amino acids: CASRTGGGYGYTF. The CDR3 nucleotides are TGTGCCAGCAGGACAGGGGGTGGGTATGGCTACACCTTC.

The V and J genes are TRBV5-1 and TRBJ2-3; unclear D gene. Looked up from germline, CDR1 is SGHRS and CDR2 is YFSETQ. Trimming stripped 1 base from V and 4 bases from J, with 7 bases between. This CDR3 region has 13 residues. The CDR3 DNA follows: TGCGCCAGCAGCTTGATGAGGCCAGATACGCAGTATTTT. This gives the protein CASSLMRPDTQYF. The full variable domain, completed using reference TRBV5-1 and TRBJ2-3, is KAGVTQTPRYLIKTRGQQVTLSCSPISGHRSVSWYQQTPGQGLQFLFEYFSETQRNKGNFPGRFSGRQFSNSRSEMNVSTLELGDSALYLCASSLMRPDTQYFGPGTRLTVL.

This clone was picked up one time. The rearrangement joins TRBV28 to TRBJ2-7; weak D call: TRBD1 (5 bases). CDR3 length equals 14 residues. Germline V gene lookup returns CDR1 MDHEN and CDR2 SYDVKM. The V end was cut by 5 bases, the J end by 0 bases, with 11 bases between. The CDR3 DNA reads TGTGCCAGCAGTGTCGACAGTTCCTCCTACGAGCAGTACTTC. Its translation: CASSVDSSSYEQYF. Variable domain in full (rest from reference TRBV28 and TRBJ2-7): DVKVTQSSRYLVKRTGEKVFLECVQDMDHENMFWYRQDPGLGLRLIYFSYDVKMKEKGDIPEGYSVSREKKERFSLILESASTNQTSMYLCASSVDSSSYEQYFGPGTRLTVT.

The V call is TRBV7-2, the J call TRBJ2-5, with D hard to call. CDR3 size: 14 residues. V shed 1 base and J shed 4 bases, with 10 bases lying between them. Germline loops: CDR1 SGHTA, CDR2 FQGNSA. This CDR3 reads CASSLGLARETQYF. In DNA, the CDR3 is TGTGCCAGCAGCTTAGGCTTGGCCAGAGAGACCCAGTACTTC.

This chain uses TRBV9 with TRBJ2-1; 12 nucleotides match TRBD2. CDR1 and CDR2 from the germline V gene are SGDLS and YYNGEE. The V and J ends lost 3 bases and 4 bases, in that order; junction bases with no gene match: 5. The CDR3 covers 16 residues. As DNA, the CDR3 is TGTGCCAGCAGCGAACGACTAGCGGGGGTATACAATGAGCAGTTCTTC. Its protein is CASSERLAGVYNEQFF.

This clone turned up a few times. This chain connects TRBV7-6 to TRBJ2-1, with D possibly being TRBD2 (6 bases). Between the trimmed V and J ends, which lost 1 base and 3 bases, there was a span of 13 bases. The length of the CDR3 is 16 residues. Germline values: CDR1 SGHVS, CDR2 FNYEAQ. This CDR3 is CASSLDGSSGYNEQFF. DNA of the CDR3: TGTGCCAGCAGCTTAGATGGCAGTAGCGGCTACAATGAGCAGTTCTTC.

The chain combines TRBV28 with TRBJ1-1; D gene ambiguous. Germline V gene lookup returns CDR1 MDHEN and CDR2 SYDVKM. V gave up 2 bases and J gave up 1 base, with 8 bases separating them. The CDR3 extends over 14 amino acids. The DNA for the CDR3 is TGTGCCAGCAGTTTAGGGTCGGGGAACACTGAAGCTTTCTTT. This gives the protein CASSLGSGNTEAFF.

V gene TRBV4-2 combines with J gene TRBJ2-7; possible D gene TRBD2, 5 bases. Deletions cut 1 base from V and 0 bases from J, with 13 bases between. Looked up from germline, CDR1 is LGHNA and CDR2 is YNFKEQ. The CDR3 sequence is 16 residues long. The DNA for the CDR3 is TGTGCCAGCAGCCAAGTGGACTCGGCGGACTCCTACGAGCAGTACTTC. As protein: CASSQVDSADSYEQYF.